The entry below describes one TCR beta chain. CDR3 length equals 16 residues. Germline loops: CDR1 MDHEN, CDR2 SYDVKM. Trimming stripped 1 base from V and 0 bases from J, with 13 bases between. In the source study's methods: Cell counts per sample came from amplifying reference gene primers. The method was immunoSEQ multiplex PCR; TCRdb's version includes in-frame clones alone and lacks a portion of them. For V, J and clone size, that table is used; D and trimming come from the DNA. The data show more than 300,000 clones, with 88% seen just once and roughly 6.6% held by the top ten. Patients in Seattle were enrolled during active infection, then followed longitudinally. This record belongs to a study of blood T cell repertoires in COVID-19. Background on the study: Samples came from the United States, Italy and Spain, spanning acute and convalescent COVID-19. T cells, B-cell-depleted T cells, or PBMCs provided the cDNA or gDNA that served as material.

The J gene is TRBJ2-7, the V gene TRBV28, with D perhaps matching TRBD2 (6 bases). The specimen was peripheral blood. The sequence came from an older woman with COVID-19, enrolled during active disease. CDR3 sequence (DNA): TGTGCCAGCAGTTTATTAGGGAGGTTGGGCTCCTACGAGCAGTACTTC. It encodes CASSLLGRLGSYEQYF.